One sample yielded the 18 T cell receptor beta chains listed below, sequenced in a study of shared clonotypes between healthy human individuals. Profiled with immunoSEQ multiplex PCR; TCRdb holds only in-frame clones, not every one. The sample yields about 230,000 clones, 60% to 80% seen once. Sequencing was done on a sample of memory CD4+ T cells sorted from blood. Subset meaning: CD45RA-negative fraction. These receptors were collected from a man aged 25-45 years in good health.

The chain employs TRBV5-4 and TRBJ2-3, with unresolved D. Germline lookup yields CDR1 SGHNT and CDR2 YYREEE (reference sequence). This CDR3 comprises 15 residues. Trimming shortened V by 4 bases and J by 0 bases, and 12 bases separated the two germline ends. CDR3 protein: CASSLAGTSTDTQYF. The CDR3 nucleotides read TGTGCCAGCAGCCTGGCTGGAACTAGCACAGATACGCAGTATTTT. Combining the CDR3 with reference TRBV5-4 and TRBJ2-3 gives the whole variable domain ETGVTQSPTHLIKTRGQQVTLRCSSQSGHNTVSWYQQALGQGPQFIFQYYREEENGRGNFPPRFSGLQFPNYSSELNVNALELDDSALYLCASSLAGTSTDTQYFGPGTRLTVL.

The chain recombines TRBV5-4 with TRBJ1-1; possibly TRBD1 for D (5 bases). Germline CDR1 SGHNT, CDR2 YYREEE (reference sequence). This CDR3 has 15 residues. V shed 4 bases and J shed 5 bases, with 18 bases lying between them. The DNA of the CDR3 is TGTGCCAGCAGCAACCCCAGGGCCCGCGGGACTGAAGCTTTCTTT. Translating gives CASSNPRARGTEAFF.

This clone was found a few times. Other nucleotide sequences from this sample produce the same CDR3. This chain links TRBV7-2 with TRBJ2-2, with D perhaps TRBD1 (6 bases). Germline V CDR1 and CDR2: SGHTA, FQGNSA. There are 15 residues in the CDR3. V shed 5 bases and J shed 4 bases, with 14 bases lying between them. As DNA, the CDR3 is TGTGCCAGCAGCCCCGGACAGAGATTCACCGGGGAGCTGTTTTTT. Encoded protein: CASSPGQRFTGELFF.

This clone was counted only a few times. The V and J genes are TRBV4-2 and TRBJ2-7; TRBD2 aligns across 11 bases. The trim removed 0 bases at V and 3 bases at J, leaving 7 bases unmatched. CDR3 length: 17 amino acids. Germline V gives CDR1 LGHNA, CDR2 YNFKEQ. In DNA, the CDR3 is TGTGCCAGCAGCCAAGATTTGGGGACTAGCGGTTTCTACGAGCAGTACTTC. It codes for CASSQDLGTSGFYEQYF.

This clone was counted a few times. The rearrangement links TRBV27 to TRBJ1-2, with a weak D call TRBD1 (5 bases). Germline CDR1 MNHEY, CDR2 SMNVEV (reference sequence). Trimming took off 6 bases at V and 0 bases at J, with 11 bases between the two ends. The length of the CDR3 is 14 residues. CDR3 in amino acids: CASSRDGTNYGYTF. The CDR3 coding sequence is TGTGCCAGCAGCCGGGACGGAACTAACTATGGCTACACCTTC.

The chain couples TRBV6-5 to TRBJ2-6; D uncertain. Trimming removed 2 bases at V and 4 bases at J, with 6 bases between. Germline CDR1 is MNHEY and CDR2 is SVGAGI. This CDR3 has 14 amino acids. The CDR3 protein is CASSYNGGANVLTF. The CDR3 DNA reads TGTGCCAGCAGTTACAACGGGGGGGCCAACGTCCTGACTTTC.

The chain carries TRBV7-8 and TRBJ1-3; perhaps TRBD1 as D (5 bases). CDR1 and CDR2 from the germline V gene are SGHVS and FQNEAQ. There are 14 residues in the CDR3. V lost 5 bases, J lost 8 bases, and 16 bases lay in between. CDR3 nucleotide sequence: TGTGCCAGCAGCCCACTGGGGGGGTGGGACACCATATATTTT. Its protein is CASSPLGGWDTIYF.

The CDR3 loop reads CASSRITGSLNTEAFF. For the CDR3, the DNA is TGCGCCAGCAGCCGAATTACAGGGTCGTTGAACACTGAAGCTTTCTTT. The genes are TRBV5-1 and TRBJ1-1; D is possibly TRBD1 (6 bases). The CDR3 is 16 residues long. The V gene lost 4 bases and the J gene lost 0 bases, with 16 bases spanning the gap. Germline V gene sequence: CDR1 SGHRS, CDR2 YFSETQ.

The J gene is TRBJ2-1, the V gene TRBV5-5; D is uncertain. V was pared by 1 base and J by 0 bases, with 8 bases between. The CDR3 is 15 amino acids. Germline V CDR1 and CDR2: SGHKS, YYEKEE (reference sequence). The CDR3 spells CASSLNGLSYNEQFF. DNA of the CDR3: TGTGCCAGCAGCTTGAACGGGCTCTCCTACAATGAGCAGTTCTTC.

This clone was observed a single time. This rearrangement joins TRBV28 to TRBJ2-7, with TRBD1 matching 8 bases. Trimming cost V 3 bases and J 6 bases; bases outside gene matches: 19. This CDR3 contains 18 residues. Germline V gene data show CDR1 as MDHEN and CDR2 as SYDVKM. The chain's CDR3 is CASSFPGGLGFGLSEQYF. DNA for the CDR3: TGTGCCAGCAGTTTTCCAGGGGGCTTAGGGTTTGGTCTCTCCGAGCAGTACTTC.

Only a few counts were recorded for this clone. V gene TRBV11-3 combines with J gene TRBJ2-2; TRBD1 agrees at 7 bases. This CDR3 is built from 15 residues. The V gene's germline CDR1 is SGHNT and CDR2 YENEEA. The J segment lost 1 base and the V segment lost 1 base, leaving 0 bases of the junction unmatched. The CDR3 DNA reads as TGTGCCAGCAGCTTAGGGACAGGGAACACCGGGGAGCTGTTTTTT. It is translated as CASSLGTGNTGELFF.

This clone has just a few counts. V is TRBV27 and J is TRBJ1-5, with 7 bases matching TRBD1. Germline loops: CDR1 MNHEY, CDR2 SMNVEV (reference sequence). The junction had 12 bases not matched to a gene; V was cut back by 7 bases and J by 6 bases. This CDR3 spans 15 amino acids. The CDR3 bases are TGTGCCAGCAAACTTAGGGGGCCATCTGGTCAGCCCCAGCATTTT. Amino acids: CASKLRGPSGQPQHF.

This chain links TRBV28 with TRBJ2-7; unclear D gene. The CDR3 sequence is 11 residues long. V was clipped by 1 base and J by 7 bases, with 5 bases between them. Germline values: CDR1 MDHEN, CDR2 SYDVKM. The CDR3 reads CASSLLWEQYF. In nucleotides, the CDR3 is TGTGCCAGCAGTTTATTGTGGGAGCAGTACTTC.

The chain uses TRBV7-2 and TRBJ1-5; no clear D. This CDR3 is 15 amino acids long. The V gene's germline CDR1 is SGHTA and CDR2 FQGNSA. Trimming took off 5 bases at V and 3 bases at J, with 14 bases between the two ends. CDR3 amino acids: CASSQTGFNNQPQHF. The CDR3 DNA follows: TGTGCCAGCAGCCAAACGGGGTTTAACAATCAGCCCCAGCATTTT.

Of note for this clone: The identical CDR3 is also encoded by other nucleotide sequences in the sample. The chain links TRBV9 to TRBJ2-7; D remains ambiguous. Germline CDR1 and CDR2: SGDLS and YYNGEE. CDR3 length: 14 amino acids. Trimming took 0 bases from V and 3 from J, leaving 10 bases between them. The CDR3 DNA reads as TGTGCCAGCAGCGTAGGAGGTCCAGACTACGAGCAGTACTTC. This encodes CASSVGGPDYEQYF.

The CDR3 here is CASSDLSSSFTYEQYF. The CDR3 bases are TGCGCCAGCAGTGACTTGTCTTCCAGTTTCACCTACGAGCAGTACTTC. The rearrangement joins TRBV10-2 to TRBJ2-7; D unresolved. CDR3 length: 16 amino acids. Germline loops: CDR1 WSHSY, CDR2 SAAADI. The V end was cut by 3 bases, the J end by 2 bases, with 17 bases between.

This chain joins TRBV30 and TRBJ1-1; unclear D gene. Trimming left V 1 base short and J 0 bases short, with 6 bases between. The CDR3 spans 13 residues. Germline V lookup: CDR1 GTSNPN, CDR2 SVGIG (reference sequence). CDR3 amino acids: CAWSEVLNTEAFF. Here the CDR3 DNA reads TGTGCCTGGAGTGAGGTTCTGAACACTGAAGCTTTCTTT.

The J gene is TRBJ2-1, the V gene TRBV5-4; maybe TRBD2 (6 bases). The CDR3 is 15 amino acids. The V end was cut by 2 bases, the J end by 1 base, with 10 bases between. Germline lookup yields CDR1 SGHNT and CDR2 YYREEE (reference sequence). CDR3 loop: CASSFKRASYNEQFF. CDR3 in DNA: TGTGCCAGCAGCTTCAAGCGGGCGTCCTACAATGAGCAGTTCTTC.